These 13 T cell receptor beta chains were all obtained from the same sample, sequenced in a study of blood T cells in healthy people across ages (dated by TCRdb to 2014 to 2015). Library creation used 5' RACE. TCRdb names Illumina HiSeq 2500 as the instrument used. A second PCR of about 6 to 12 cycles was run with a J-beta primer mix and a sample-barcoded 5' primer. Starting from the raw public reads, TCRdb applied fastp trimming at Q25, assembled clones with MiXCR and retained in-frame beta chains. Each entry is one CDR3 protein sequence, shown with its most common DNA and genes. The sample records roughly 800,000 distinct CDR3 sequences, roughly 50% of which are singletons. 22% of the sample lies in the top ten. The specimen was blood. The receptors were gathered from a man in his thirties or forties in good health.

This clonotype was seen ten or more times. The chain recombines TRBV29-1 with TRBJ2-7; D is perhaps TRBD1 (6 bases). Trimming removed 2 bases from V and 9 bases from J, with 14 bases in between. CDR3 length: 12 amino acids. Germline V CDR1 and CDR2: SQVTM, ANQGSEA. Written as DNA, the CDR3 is TGCAGCGTTGAAAGGGACACCTTCGGGCAGTACTTC. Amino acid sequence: CSVERDTFGQYF.

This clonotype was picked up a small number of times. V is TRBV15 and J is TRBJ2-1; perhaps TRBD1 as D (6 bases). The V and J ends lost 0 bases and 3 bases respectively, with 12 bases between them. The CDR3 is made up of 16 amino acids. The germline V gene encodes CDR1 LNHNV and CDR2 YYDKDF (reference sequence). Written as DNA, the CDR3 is TGTGCCACCAGCAGAGATAAAGGGACAAACTACAATGAGCAGTTCTTC. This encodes CATSRDKGTNYNEQFF. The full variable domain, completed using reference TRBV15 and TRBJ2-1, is DAMVIQNPRYQVTQFGKPVTLSCSQTLNHNVMYWYQQKSSQAPKLLFHYYDKDFNNEADTPDNFQSRRPNTSFCFLDIRSPGLGDTAMYLCATSRDKGTNYNEQFFGPGTRLTVL.

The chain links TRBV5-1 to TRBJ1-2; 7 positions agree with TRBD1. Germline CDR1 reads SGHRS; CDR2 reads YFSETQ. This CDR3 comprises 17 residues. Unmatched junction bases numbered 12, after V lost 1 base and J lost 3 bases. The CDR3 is CASSLSPNRDRHYGYTF. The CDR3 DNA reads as TGCGCCAGCAGCTTGTCACCAAACCGGGACAGACACTATGGCTACACCTTC.

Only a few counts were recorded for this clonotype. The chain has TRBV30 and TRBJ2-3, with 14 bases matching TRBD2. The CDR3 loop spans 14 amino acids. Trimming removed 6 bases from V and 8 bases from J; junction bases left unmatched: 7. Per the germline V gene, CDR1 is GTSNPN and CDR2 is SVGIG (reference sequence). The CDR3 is CACPTSGGGGTQYF. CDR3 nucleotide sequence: TGTGCCTGCCCGACTAGCGGGGGGGGAGGTACGCAGTATTTT.

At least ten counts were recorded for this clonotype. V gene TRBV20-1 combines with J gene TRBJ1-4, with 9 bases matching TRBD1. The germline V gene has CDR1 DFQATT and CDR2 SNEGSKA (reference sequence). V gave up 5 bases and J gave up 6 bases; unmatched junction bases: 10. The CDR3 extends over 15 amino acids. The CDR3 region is CSARGQGGDYEKLFF. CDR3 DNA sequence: TGCAGTGCTCGGGGACAGGGCGGGGACTATGAAAAACTGTTTTTT.

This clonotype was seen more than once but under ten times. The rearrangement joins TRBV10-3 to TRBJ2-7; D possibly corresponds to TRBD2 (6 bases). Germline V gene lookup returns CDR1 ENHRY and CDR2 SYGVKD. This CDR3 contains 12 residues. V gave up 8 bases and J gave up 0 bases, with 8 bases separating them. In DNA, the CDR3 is TGTGCCATCCGCGGGGTCTCCTACGAGCAGTACTTC. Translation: CAIRGVSYEQYF.

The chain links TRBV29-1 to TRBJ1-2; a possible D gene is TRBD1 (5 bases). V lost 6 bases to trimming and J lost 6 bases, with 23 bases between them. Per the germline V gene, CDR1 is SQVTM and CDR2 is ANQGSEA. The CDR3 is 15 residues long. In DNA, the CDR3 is TGCAGCGTATTGCCGGGGGACGCTGGGGAACATGGCTACACCTTC. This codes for CSVLPGDAGEHGYTF.

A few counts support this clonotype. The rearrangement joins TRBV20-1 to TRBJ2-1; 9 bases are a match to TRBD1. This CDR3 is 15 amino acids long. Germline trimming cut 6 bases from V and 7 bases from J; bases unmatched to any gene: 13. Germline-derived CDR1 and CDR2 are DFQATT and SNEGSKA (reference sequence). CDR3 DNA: TGCAGTGCCACCGACCGTTACAGGGGGCTTAATGAGCAGTTCTTC. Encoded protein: CSATDRYRGLNEQFF.

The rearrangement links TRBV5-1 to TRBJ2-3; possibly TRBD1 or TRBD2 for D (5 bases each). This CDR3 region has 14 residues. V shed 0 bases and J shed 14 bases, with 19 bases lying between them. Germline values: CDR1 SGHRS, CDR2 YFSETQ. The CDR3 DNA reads TGCGCCAGCAGCTTGGGTCAGGGATCGGGAAATCGGTATTTT. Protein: CASSLGQGSGNRYF.

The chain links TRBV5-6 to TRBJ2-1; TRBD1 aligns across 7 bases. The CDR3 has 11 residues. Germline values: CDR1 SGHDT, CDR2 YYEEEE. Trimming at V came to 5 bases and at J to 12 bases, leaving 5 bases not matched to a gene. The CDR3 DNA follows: TGTGCCAGCAGTTACAGGGGTTGGCAGTTCTTC. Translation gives CASSYRGWQFF.

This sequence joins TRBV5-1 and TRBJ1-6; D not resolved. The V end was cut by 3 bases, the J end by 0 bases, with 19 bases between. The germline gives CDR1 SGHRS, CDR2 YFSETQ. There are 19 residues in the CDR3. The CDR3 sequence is CASSYGRSVVSSYNSPLHF. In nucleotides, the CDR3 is TGCGCCAGCAGCTACGGACGTTCCGTGGTTAGCTCCTATAATTCACCCCTCCACTTT.

The CDR3 nucleotides read TGTGCCAGCAGTCCTCGTCTTTCAGGGGCTAATGAAAAACTGTTTTTT. Its translation is CASSPRLSGANEKLFF. The genes are TRBV12-3 or TRBV12-4 and TRBJ1-4; the D gene is possibly TRBD1 (6 bases). The CDR3 consists of 16 residues. Trimming stripped 5 bases from V and 3 bases from J, with 16 bases between.

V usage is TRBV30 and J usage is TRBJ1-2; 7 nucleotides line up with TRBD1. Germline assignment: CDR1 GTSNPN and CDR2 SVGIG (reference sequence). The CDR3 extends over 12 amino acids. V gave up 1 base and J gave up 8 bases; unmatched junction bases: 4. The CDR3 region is CAWSAYRGGYTF. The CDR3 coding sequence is TGTGCCTGGAGTGCCTACAGGGGAGGCTACACCTTC.